This note documents a single TCR beta chain sequence. Its antigen remains unidentified. Extraction of RNA preceded its reverse transcription into cDNA, which served as the sequencing template. TCRdb's table, derived via immunoSEQ multiplex PCR, lists solely in-frame clones and lacks some. The repertoire holds approximately 200,000 clones, with 55% to 70% as singletons. The sample comes from a study of CD8+ T cells in alopecia areata. General study findings and limits: More clonal than normal scalp was lesional scalp, particularly alopecia totalis/universalis.

Indicated treatment: oral pan-JAK inhibitor, 5-10 mg twice daily. Germline lookup yields CDR1 SQVTM and CDR2 ANQGSEA. The CDR3 contains 12 residues. V was trimmed by 4 bases and J by 1 base, leaving 8 bases between them. The rearrangement uses TRBV29-1 and TRBJ2-7; unclear D gene. The sample consisted of CD4+ T cells sorted from blood, taken at week 4, from a patient treated with tofacitinib. This TCR derives from a human donor with alopecia areata. CDR3 sequence reads: CSVGSESYEQYF. CDR3 in DNA: TGCAGCGTTGGAAGTGAATCCTACGAGCAGTACTTC.